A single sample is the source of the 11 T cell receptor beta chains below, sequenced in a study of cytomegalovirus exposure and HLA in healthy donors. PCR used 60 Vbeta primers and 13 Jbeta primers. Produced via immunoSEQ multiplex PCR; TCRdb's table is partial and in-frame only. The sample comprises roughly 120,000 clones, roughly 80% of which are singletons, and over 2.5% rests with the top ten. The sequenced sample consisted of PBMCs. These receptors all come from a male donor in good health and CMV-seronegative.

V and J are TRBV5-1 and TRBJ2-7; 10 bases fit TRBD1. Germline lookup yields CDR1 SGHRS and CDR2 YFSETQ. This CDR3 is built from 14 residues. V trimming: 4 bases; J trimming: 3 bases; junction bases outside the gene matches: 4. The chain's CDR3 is CASSRTGGNYEQYF. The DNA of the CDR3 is TGCGCCAGCAGCCGGACAGGGGGAAACTACGAGCAGTACTTC.

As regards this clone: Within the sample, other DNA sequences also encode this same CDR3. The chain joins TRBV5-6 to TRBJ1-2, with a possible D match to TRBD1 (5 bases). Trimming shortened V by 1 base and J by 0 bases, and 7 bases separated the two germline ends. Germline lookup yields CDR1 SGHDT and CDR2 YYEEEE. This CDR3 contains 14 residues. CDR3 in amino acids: CASSLLQANYGYTF. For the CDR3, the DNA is TGTGCCAGCAGCTTGTTACAGGCTAACTATGGCTACACCTTC.

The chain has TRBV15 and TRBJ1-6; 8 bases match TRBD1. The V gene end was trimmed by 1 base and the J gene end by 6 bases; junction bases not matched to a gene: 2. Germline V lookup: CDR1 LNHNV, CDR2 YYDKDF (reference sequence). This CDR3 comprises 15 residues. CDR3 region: CATSRGDRSNSPLHF. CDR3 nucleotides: TGTGCCACCAGCAGAGGGGACAGGAGTAATTCACCCCTCCACTTT.

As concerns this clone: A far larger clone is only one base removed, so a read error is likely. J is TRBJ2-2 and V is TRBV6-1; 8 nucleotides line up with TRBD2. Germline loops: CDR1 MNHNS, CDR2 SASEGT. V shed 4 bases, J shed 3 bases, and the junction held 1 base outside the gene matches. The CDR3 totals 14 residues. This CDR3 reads CASSATSDTGELFF. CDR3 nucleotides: TGTGCCAGCAGTGCGACTAGCGACACCGGGGAGCTGTTTTTT.

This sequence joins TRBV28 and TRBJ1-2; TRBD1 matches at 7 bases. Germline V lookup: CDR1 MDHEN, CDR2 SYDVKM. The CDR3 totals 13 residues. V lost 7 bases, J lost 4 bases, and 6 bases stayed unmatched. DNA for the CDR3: TGTGCCAGCACCCGGACAGGTGCCTATGGCTACACCTTC. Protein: CASTRTGAYGYTF.

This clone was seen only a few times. This CDR3 is CASRTRDTYEQYF. CDR3 DNA: TGTGCCAGCAGAACCCGGGACACCTACGAGCAGTACTTC. This chain joins TRBV27 and TRBJ2-7; D possibly corresponds to TRBD1 (6 bases). The CDR3 has 13 residues. V was clipped by 6 bases and J by 2 bases, with 11 bases between them. CDR1 is MNHEY and CDR2 is SMNVEV in the germline V gene (reference sequence).

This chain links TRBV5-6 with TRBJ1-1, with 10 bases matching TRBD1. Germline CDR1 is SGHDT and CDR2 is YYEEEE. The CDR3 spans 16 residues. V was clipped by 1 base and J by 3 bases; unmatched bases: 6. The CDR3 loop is CASSLPGQGRDTEAFF. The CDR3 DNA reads TGTGCCAGCAGCTTGCCGGGACAGGGGAGGGACACTGAAGCTTTCTTT.

CDR3 DNA sequence: TGTGCCACCAGAGCAACACAACAGGGGATCTTGGGAAATCAGCCCCAGCATTTT. Protein product: CATRATQQGILGNQPQHF. The chain links TRBV19 to TRBJ1-5; 7 nucleotides agree with TRBD1. Per germline, CDR1 LNHDA and CDR2 SQIVND (reference sequence). The CDR3 extends over 18 amino acids. Trimming at V came to 10 bases and at J to 4 bases, leaving 22 bases not matched to a gene.

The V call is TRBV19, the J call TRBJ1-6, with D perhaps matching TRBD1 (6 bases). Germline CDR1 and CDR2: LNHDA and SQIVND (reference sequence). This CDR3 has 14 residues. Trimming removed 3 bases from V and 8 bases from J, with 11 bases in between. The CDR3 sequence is CASSIAGADSPLHF. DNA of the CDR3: TGTGCCAGTAGTATTGCGGGGGCTGATTCACCCCTCCACTTT.

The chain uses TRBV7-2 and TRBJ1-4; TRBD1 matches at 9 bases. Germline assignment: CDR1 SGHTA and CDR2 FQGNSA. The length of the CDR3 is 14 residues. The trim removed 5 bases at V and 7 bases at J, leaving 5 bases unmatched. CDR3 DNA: TGTGCCAGCAGCCTGGACAGGGGAGGTGAAAAACTGTTTTTT. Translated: CASSLDRGGEKLFF.

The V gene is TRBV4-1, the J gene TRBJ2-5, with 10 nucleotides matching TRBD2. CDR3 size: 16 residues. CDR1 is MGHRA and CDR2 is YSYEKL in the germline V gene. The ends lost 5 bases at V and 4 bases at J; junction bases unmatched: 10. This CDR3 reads CASSGAGGPVGETQYF. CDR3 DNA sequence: TGCGCCAGCAGCGGAGCGGGAGGGCCGGTAGGAGAGACCCAGTACTTC.